Following are 17 T cell receptor beta chains from one sample sequenced in a study of beta chain features in type 1 diabetes. Every bit of the isolated RNA underwent reverse transcription, so sequencing read expressed TCRB transcripts. Assay used: immunoSEQ multiplex PCR; TCRdb lists only in-frame clones, some missing. Here the sample spans around 310,000 clones, 9.5% to 11% being singletons. The material sequenced was naive CD4+ T cells from blood. The receptors stem from a woman aged 25-40 years in good health.

The V gene is TRBV11-2, the J gene TRBJ2-5; TRBD2 aligns across 11 bases. The germline CDR1 and CDR2 sequences are SGHAT and FQNNGV. V lost 5 bases and J lost 4; bases outside the gene matches: 6. The CDR3 loop spans 15 amino acids. This CDR3 is CASSPLAGGIETQYF. Written as DNA, the CDR3 is TGTGCCAGCAGCCCCCTAGCGGGAGGAATAGAGACCCAGTACTTC.

This rearrangement joins TRBV4-2 to TRBJ1-5; 7 bases are a match to TRBD1. In germline, CDR1 is LGHNA, CDR2 YNFKEQ. The CDR3 is 15 amino acids. Unmatched junction bases numbered 8, after V lost 0 bases and J lost 9 bases. CDR3 bases: TGTGCCAGCAGCCAAGATCGGGCAGGGGGTATGCCCCAGCATTTT. Protein sequence: CASSQDRAGGMPQHF.

The chain couples TRBV5-4 to TRBJ2-7, with 10 bases identical to TRBD2. CDR3 length: 15 residues. Trimming took 4 bases from V and 2 from J; bases not matched to a gene: 6. Germline V gives CDR1 SGHNT, CDR2 YYREEE (reference sequence). For the CDR3, the DNA is TGTGCCAGCAGCCCCAGGACTAGCGGAACCTACGAGCAGTACTTC. Residues: CASSPRTSGTYEQYF.

This clone was detected only a few times. This sequence joins TRBV29-1 and TRBJ2-4, with 10 bases lining up with TRBD1. Germline V gene data show CDR1 as SQVTM and CDR2 as ANQGSEA. J gave up 2 bases and V 0 bases, and 7 bases lay outside the gene matches. The CDR3 spans 17 residues. The CDR3 DNA follows: TGCAGCGTTGAAGATCCTCGGACAGGGGGTACCAAAAACATTCAGTACTTC. This encodes CSVEDPRTGGTKNIQYF.

V gene TRBV28 combines with J gene TRBJ2-2; 7 nucleotides align to TRBD1. In germline, CDR1 is MDHEN, CDR2 SYDVKM. With V trimmed by 5 bases and J by 8 bases, 11 bases remained unmatched. The CDR3 consists of 15 residues. CDR3 region: CASSIRQGQLGELFF. For the CDR3, the DNA is TGTGCCAGCAGTATCCGACAGGGCCAGCTTGGGGAGCTGTTTTTT. Full variable domain (outside the CDR3, taken from reference TRBV28 and TRBJ2-2): DVKVTQSSRYLVKRTGEKVFLECVQDMDHENMFWYRQDPGLGLRLIYFSYDVKMKEKGDIPEGYSVSREKKERFSLILESASTNQTSMYLCASSIRQGQLGELFFGEGSRLTVL.

CDR3 DNA: TGCAGCGTTGGAACAGGGGGACTTACCACTGAAGCTTTCTTT. Translated, it gives CSVGTGGLTTEAFF. The chain has TRBV29-1 and TRBJ1-1, with 8 bases aligning to TRBD1. Losses at the gene ends were 4 bases for V and 4 bases for J; bases not matched to a gene: 8. The germline gives CDR1 SQVTM, CDR2 ANQGSEA. The CDR3 loop spans 14 amino acids.

The rearrangement joins TRBV7-2 to TRBJ2-2; 7 bases agree with TRBD1. This CDR3 comprises 15 residues. J gave up 7 bases and V 7 bases, and 12 bases lay outside the gene matches. Germline V gene lookup returns CDR1 SGHTA and CDR2 FQGNSA. The CDR3 region is CASNPTGSAGGELFF. In DNA, the CDR3 is TGTGCCAGCAACCCGACAGGGTCCGCCGGCGGGGAGCTGTTTTTT.

This sequence joins TRBV4-3 and TRBJ2-7, with TRBD2 identical over 7 bases. Germline V gives CDR1 LGHNA, CDR2 YSLEER. The CDR3 is 16 amino acids. V lost 3 bases and J lost 2; bases outside the gene matches: 10. Here the CDR3 DNA reads TGCGCCAGCAGCCAGGCGGTTGGGGCGGGAGCCTACGAGCAGTACTTC. This codes for CASSQAVGAGAYEQYF.

This rearrangement joins TRBV9 to TRBJ2-6; 7 bases agree with TRBD1. V shed 2 bases, J shed 0 bases, and the junction held 8 bases outside the gene matches. CDR1 is SGDLS and CDR2 is YYNGEE in the germline V gene. The CDR3 contains 18 residues. The CDR3 is CASSVGQPIRSGANVLTF. Written as DNA, the CDR3 is TGTGCCAGCAGCGTGGGACAGCCCATACGCTCTGGGGCCAACGTCCTGACTTTC.

The chain couples TRBV30 to TRBJ2-3; 9 nucleotides align to TRBD2. CDR1 and CDR2 from the germline V gene are GTSNPN and SVGIG (reference sequence). V gave up 1 base and J gave up 1 base; unmatched junction bases: 6. The length of the CDR3 is 16 residues. The CDR3 nucleotides are TGTGCCTGGAGTGCAGGGTCTAGCGGGGGCACAGATACGCAGTATTTT. Its protein product is CAWSAGSSGGTDTQYF.

This clone appeared a few times. The gene calls are TRBV28 and TRBJ2-7; 12 nucleotides align to TRBD2. The ends lost 6 bases at V and 0 bases at J; junction bases unmatched: 3. The CDR3 sequence is 15 residues long. Looked up from germline, CDR1 is MDHEN and CDR2 is SYDVKM. The CDR3, as DNA: TGTGCCAGCAGGGGGGGACTAGCGGGCTCCTACGAGCAGTACTTC. It encodes CASRGGLAGSYEQYF. Supplemented by reference TRBV28 and TRBJ2-7, the full variable domain reads DVKVTQSSRYLVKRTGEKVFLECVQDMDHENMFWYRQDPGLGLRLIYFSYDVKMKEKGDIPEGYSVSREKKERFSLILESASTNQTSMYLCASRGGLAGSYEQYFGPGTRLTVT.

Comments on this clone: This specimen includes other DNA sequences encoding the same CDR3. The chain is built from TRBV9 and TRBJ2-7; unclear D gene. Germline V gene sequence: CDR1 SGDLS, CDR2 YYNGEE. The CDR3 contains 14 residues. V was pared by 2 bases and J by 1 base, with 10 bases between. CDR3 sequence reads: CASSVGPSSYEQYF. In DNA form, the CDR3 reads TGTGCCAGCAGCGTGGGCCCATCTTCCTACGAGCAGTACTTC.

CDR3 sequence reads: CASTDTQETQYF. The CDR3, as DNA: TGTGCCAGCACCGACACTCAAGAGACCCAGTACTTC. The genes are TRBV18 and TRBJ2-5; the D is unclear. V lost 8 bases, J lost 2 bases, and 9 bases lay in between. The CDR3 runs to 12 residues. CDR1 and CDR2 (germline): KGHSH, LQKENI.

The rearrangement uses TRBV18 and TRBJ1-1, with 8 bases identical to TRBD1. With V trimmed by 8 bases and J by 0 bases, 5 bases remained unmatched. This CDR3 contains 14 residues. Germline CDR1 is KGHSH and CDR2 is LQKENI. CDR3: CASTRTGMNTEAFF. The DNA for the CDR3 is TGTGCCAGCACCCGGACAGGGATGAACACTGAAGCTTTCTTT.

This clone was seen only a few times. This chain connects TRBV29-1 to TRBJ1-2, with 9 bases matching TRBD1. Germline V gene sequence: CDR1 SQVTM, CDR2 ANQGSEA. The CDR3 has 13 amino acids. The V gene end was trimmed by 6 bases and the J gene end by 4 bases; junction bases not matched to a gene: 6. The CDR3: CSVRRDRVYGYTF. The CDR3 nucleotides read TGCAGCGTGCGCCGGGACAGGGTCTATGGCTACACCTTC.

Only a few counts were recorded for this clone. The chain carries TRBV28 and TRBJ2-7, with TRBD1 as a possible D gene (5 bases). V lost 6 bases and J 1 base, leaving 13 bases between the germline ends. CDR1 is MDHEN and CDR2 is SYDVKM in the germline V gene. The CDR3 is 14 residues long. CDR3 in amino acids: CASSAEPGSYEQYF. CDR3 DNA sequence: TGTGCCAGCAGCGCCGAACCAGGGTCCTACGAGCAGTACTTC.

Notes on this clone: Other DNA sequences in the same sample also yield this CDR3. The chain employs TRBV18 and TRBJ2-3, with 7 positions matching TRBD1. Per germline, CDR1 KGHSH and CDR2 LQKENI. V lost 8 bases to trimming and J lost 0 bases; unmatched junction nucleotides: 2. The CDR3 has 13 amino acids. The CDR3 is CASRQGSTDTQYF. DNA for the CDR3: TGTGCCAGCCGACAGGGAAGCACAGATACGCAGTATTTT.